The 32 T cell receptor beta chains presented below share a single source sample, sequenced in a study of CD8+ T cells in alopecia areata. Extracted from the samples, RNA was reverse transcribed into cDNA to serve as the sequencing template. Assay used: immunoSEQ multiplex PCR; TCRdb lists only in-frame clones, some missing. Of around 120,000 clones in the sample, roughly 50% were seen once. The sequenced sample consisted of NKG2D-low CD8+ T cells sorted from blood. Source of these receptors: a human donor with alopecia areata.

The rearrangement links TRBV7-9 to TRBJ2-5, with a possible D match to TRBD1 (5 bases). The CDR3 loop spans 14 amino acids. Germline CDR1 and CDR2: SEHNR and FQNEAQ (reference sequence). V lost 5 bases to trimming and J lost 3 bases, with 13 bases between them. CDR3: CASSLRQNEETQYF. The CDR3 nucleotides read TGTGCCAGCAGCCTCCGACAGAACGAAGAGACCCAGTACTTC.

V usage is TRBV27 and J usage is TRBJ2-7; D is undetermined. Trimming shortened V by 5 bases and J by 3 bases, and 14 bases separated the two germline ends. Germline-derived CDR1 and CDR2 are MNHEY and SMNVEV (reference sequence). The CDR3 loop spans 14 amino acids. The chain's CDR3 is CASSGLTLGYEQYF. The DNA for the CDR3 is TGTGCCAGCAGTGGCCTTACCTTAGGCTACGAGCAGTACTTC.

The chain has TRBV6-5 and TRBJ2-2, with D possibly matching TRBD1 (5 bases). The CDR3 has 14 amino acids. With 8 bases removed from V and 6 bases from J, the gap between germline ends came to 16 bases. Germline-derived CDR1 and CDR2 are MNHEY and SVGAGI. Here the CDR3 reads CASSASGLPGELFF. The DNA of the CDR3 is TGTGCCAGCTCGGCGTCAGGGTTGCCCGGGGAGCTGTTTTTT.

This chain links TRBV14 with TRBJ2-7; D is uncertain. The CDR3 spans 12 residues. Trimming removed 3 bases at V and 2 bases at J, with 5 bases between. Per germline, CDR1 SGHDN and CDR2 FVKESK. In DNA form, the CDR3 reads TGTGCCAGCAGCCACCCTACCTACGAGCAGTACTTC. Its protein is CASSHPTYEQYF.

The chain links TRBV11-2 to TRBJ2-1; 8 nucleotides match TRBD2. Germline-derived CDR1 and CDR2 are SGHAT and FQNNGV. CDR3 length: 15 amino acids. J was trimmed by 8 bases and V by 1 base; bases with no gene match: 7. CDR3 sequence (DNA): TGTGCCAGCAGCTTAGGCCAGCGGGAGTACTATGAGCAGTTCTTC. It codes for CASSLGQREYYEQFF.

The chain is built from TRBV7-9 and TRBJ2-7; 9 bases are shared with TRBD1. The CDR3 is 13 amino acids. Trimming removed 6 bases from V and 5 bases from J; junction bases left unmatched: 5. Germline loops: CDR1 SEHNR, CDR2 FQNEAQ (reference sequence). The CDR3 spells CASSLQGAHEQYF. The CDR3 DNA is TGTGCCAGCAGTCTACAGGGGGCTCACGAGCAGTACTTC.

This rearrangement joins TRBV5-6 to TRBJ1-1; D may be TRBD1 (6 bases). Germline V gives CDR1 SGHDT, CDR2 YYEEEE. CDR3 length: 13 amino acids. V lost 4 bases, J lost 1 base, and 8 bases lay in between. The CDR3 bases are TGTGCCAGCAGCCCGGGACAGAACACTGAAGCTTTCTTT. Translated, it gives CASSPGQNTEAFF. Complete variable domain (other parts from reference TRBV5-6 and TRBJ1-1): DAGVTQSPTHLIKTRGQQVTLRCSPKSGHDTVSWYQQALGQGPQFIFQYYEEEERQRGNFPDRFSGHQFPNYSSELNVNALLLGDSALYLCASSPGQNTEAFFGQGTRLTVV.

This sequence joins TRBV29-1 and TRBJ2-1; no clear D. The germline gives CDR1 SQVTM, CDR2 ANQGSEA. This CDR3 has 10 residues. The germline V and J ends were trimmed by 6 bases and 8 bases, with 8 bases remaining between them. CDR3 loop: CSVFEDEQFF. In DNA form, the CDR3 reads TGCAGCGTATTCGAGGATGAGCAGTTCTTC.

The chain has TRBV19 and TRBJ2-3; 15 nucleotides agree with TRBD2. Germline V CDR1 and CDR2: LNHDA, SQIVND (reference sequence). The CDR3 loop spans 15 amino acids. The ends lost 5 bases at V and 6 bases at J; junction bases unmatched: 3. As DNA, the CDR3 is TGTGCCAGTAGTTCGGGACTAGCGGGAGGTGATACGCAGTATTTT. It translates to CASSSGLAGGDTQYF.

V is TRBV7-9 and J is TRBJ2-7; TRBD1 or TRBD2 may be the D gene (5 bases each). This CDR3 spans 12 amino acids. The V and J ends lost 4 bases and 7 bases respectively, with 11 bases between them. Germline CDR1 and CDR2: SEHNR and FQNEAQ (reference sequence). CDR3 DNA sequence: TGTGCCAGCAGCTCCGTCGAGGGGGAGCAGTACTTC. Its translation is CASSSVEGEQYF.

The V gene is TRBV29-1, the J gene TRBJ1-6; a weak D match, TRBD1 (5 bases). Germline V gives CDR1 SQVTM, CDR2 ANQGSEA. Trimming removed 7 bases from V and 2 bases from J, with 12 bases in between. This CDR3 has 14 amino acids. The DNA of the CDR3 is TGCAGCGCCCATGAGGGGACCTATAATTCACCCCTCCACTTT. Translated: CSAHEGTYNSPLHF. Together with reference TRBV29-1 and TRBJ1-6, the CDR3 gives the full variable domain: SAVISQKPSRDICQRGTSLTIQCQVDSQVTMMFWYRQQPGQSLTLIATANQGSEATYESGFVIDKFPISRPNLTFSTLTVSNMSPEDSSIYLCSAHEGTYNSPLHFGNGTRLTVT.

Only a few counts were recorded for this clone. The CDR3, as DNA: TGCAGCGTTGACCCCCAGGGATCAGATGGCTACACCTTC. The encoded protein is CSVDPQGSDGYTF. The genes are TRBV29-1 and TRBJ1-2; a possible D gene is TRBD1 (5 bases). CDR3 length: 13 amino acids. V lost 3 bases and J 6 bases, leaving 14 bases between the germline ends. CDR1 SQVTM and CDR2 ANQGSEA come from the germline V gene.

The CDR3 DNA sequence: TGTGCCAGCAGCTGGCCCCAAGAGACCCAGTACTTC. As protein: CASSWPQETQYF. V usage is TRBV5-4 and J usage is TRBJ2-5; D is unresolved. V lost 3 bases and J lost 1, with 4 bases in between. CDR1 is SGHNT and CDR2 is YYREEE in the germline V gene (reference sequence). The CDR3 contains 12 residues.

The gene calls are TRBV27 and TRBJ2-5; D ambiguous. Germline V gene sequence: CDR1 MNHEY, CDR2 SMNVEV (reference sequence). V shed 4 bases and J shed 1 base, with 13 bases lying between them. CDR3 length: 15 amino acids. This CDR3 reads CASSSLADIQETQYF. For the CDR3, the DNA is TGTGCCAGCAGTTCCCTCGCGGATATCCAAGAGACCCAGTACTTC.

This clone has more than one count but fewer than ten. This rearrangement joins TRBV6-6 to TRBJ2-6; no firm D call. This CDR3 is 15 amino acids long. Germline assignment: CDR1 MNHNY and CDR2 SVGAGI (reference sequence). Between the trimmed V and J ends, which lost 2 bases and 0 bases, there was a span of 5 bases. The chain's CDR3 is CASSYVHSGANVLTF. In nucleotides, the CDR3 is TGTGCCAGCAGTTACGTCCACTCTGGGGCCAACGTCCTGACTTTC.

The sample holds a few counts of this clone. V and J are TRBV29-1 and TRBJ1-2, with D hard to call. Per germline, CDR1 SQVTM and CDR2 ANQGSEA. The length of the CDR3 is 11 residues. Trimming took off 7 bases at V and 8 bases at J, with 14 bases between the two ends. CDR3: CSEEDLRGYTF. The DNA of the CDR3 is TGCAGCGAAGAAGACCTCCGGGGCTACACCTTC. The variable domain in full, completed from reference TRBV29-1 and TRBJ1-2, reads SAVISQKPSRDICQRGTSLTIQCQVDSQVTMMFWYRQQPGQSLTLIATANQGSEATYESGFVIDKFPISRPNLTFSTLTVSNMSPEDSSIYLCSEEDLRGYTFGSGTRLTVV.

The chain carries TRBV9 and TRBJ2-7; D is unresolved. Trimming cost V 0 bases and J 4 bases, with 8 bases left between them. This CDR3 has 13 residues. Germline assignment: CDR1 SGDLS and CDR2 YYNGEE. The CDR3 is CASSVAEGYEQYF. CDR3 bases: TGTGCCAGCAGCGTAGCTGAAGGATACGAGCAGTACTTC.

The rearrangement joins TRBV5-6 to TRBJ2-7, with a weak D call TRBD2 (5 bases). Germline V lookup: CDR1 SGHDT, CDR2 YYEEEE. V gave up 0 bases and J gave up 6 bases, with 7 bases separating them. The CDR3 is made up of 12 amino acids. The CDR3 spells CASSLGGPEQYF. The DNA for the CDR3 is TGTGCCAGCAGCTTGGGCGGGCCCGAGCAGTACTTC.

J is TRBJ1-1 and V is TRBV11-2; D remains unclear. Trimming removed 6 bases at V and 8 bases at J, with 13 bases between. Germline assignment: CDR1 SGHAT and CDR2 FQNNGV. The CDR3 extends over 12 amino acids. CDR3 sequence reads: CASSRGRAEAFF. The CDR3 region has the DNA TGTGCCAGCAGTCGAGGTAGGGCCGAAGCTTTCTTT.

The chain is built from TRBV6-5 and TRBJ2-3; D gene unclear. In germline, CDR1 is MNHEY, CDR2 SVGAGI. The CDR3 loop spans 13 amino acids. V lost 4 bases and J 1 base, leaving 6 bases between the germline ends. CDR3: CASSWEGTDTQYF. Written as DNA, the CDR3 is TGTGCCAGCAGTTGGGAAGGCACAGATACGCAGTATTTT.

This clone was seen only a few times. DNA of the CDR3: TGCAGCGTTGAAGGGGCGATGGCAGGGGCCGTGAACACTGAAGCTTTCTTT. Amino acid sequence: CSVEGAMAGAVNTEAFF. The chain uses TRBV29-1 and TRBJ1-1; tentative D call: TRBD1 (6 bases). Germline values: CDR1 SQVTM, CDR2 ANQGSEA. The CDR3 is made up of 17 amino acids. Trimming cost V 1 base and J 0 bases, with 18 bases left between them.

This clone was observed a handful of times. The rearrangement joins TRBV29-1 to TRBJ2-3; 7 bases agree with TRBD1. The CDR3 consists of 14 residues. Per the germline V gene, CDR1 is SQVTM and CDR2 is ANQGSEA. V gave up 7 bases and J gave up 5 bases; unmatched junction bases: 12. DNA of the CDR3: TGCAGCGCCCAAAAGGGGGCTTCTGGAGATACGCAGTATTTT. Its translation: CSAQKGASGDTQYF.

The chain recombines TRBV28 with TRBJ2-1; a weak D match, TRBD2 (5 bases). Deletions cut 3 bases from V and 8 bases from J, with 11 bases between. CDR1 is MDHEN, CDR2 SYDVKM, per germline. The CDR3 runs 13 residues. In nucleotides, the CDR3 is TGTGCCAGCAGTTTCCCGCGAGGGTATGAGCAGTTCTTC. Residues: CASSFPRGYEQFF. The variable domain in full, with the rest retrieved from reference TRBV28 and TRBJ2-1, is DVKVTQSSRYLVKRTGEKVFLECVQDMDHENMFWYRQDPGLGLRLIYFSYDVKMKEKGDIPEGYSVSREKKERFSLILESASTNQTSMYLCASSFPRGYEQFFGPGTRLTVL.

This chain connects TRBV30 to TRBJ2-7; unclear D gene. Trimming shortened V by 2 bases and J by 4 bases, and 9 bases separated the two germline ends. The length of the CDR3 is 12 residues. The germline CDR1 and CDR2 sequences are GTSNPN and SVGIG (reference sequence). This CDR3 is CAWSSWDYEQYF. In nucleotides, the CDR3 is TGTGCCTGGAGTTCATGGGATTACGAGCAGTACTTC.

This clone appeared a few times. The CDR3 loop is CASSFAGLQGTLYNEQFF. The CDR3 DNA follows: TGTGCCAGCAGTTTCGCCGGGCTGCAGGGAACTTTATACAATGAGCAGTTCTTC. The chain joins TRBV28 to TRBJ2-1; maybe TRBD1 (5 bases). In germline, CDR1 is MDHEN, CDR2 SYDVKM. Trimming took off 3 bases at V and 4 bases at J, with 22 bases between the two ends. This CDR3 comprises 18 residues.

The chain joins TRBV29-1 to TRBJ2-3; 8 bases map to TRBD1. This CDR3 region has 14 residues. The ends lost 5 bases at V and 4 bases at J; junction bases unmatched: 8. Germline lookup yields CDR1 SQVTM and CDR2 ANQGSEA. The CDR3 protein is CSVLRTGLSDTQYF. The CDR3, as DNA: TGCAGCGTTCTGCGGACAGGGTTGTCAGATACGCAGTATTTT.

The V call is TRBV27, the J call TRBJ2-2; 8 bases are a match to TRBD2. CDR1 MNHEY and CDR2 SMNVEV come from the germline V gene (reference sequence). This CDR3 has 13 amino acids. Trimming cost V 7 bases and J 4 bases; bases outside gene matches: 2. The CDR3 here is CASIAGGTGELFF. CDR3 DNA sequence: TGTGCCAGCATCGCGGGAGGCACCGGGGAGCTGTTTTTT.

This clone has only one observation. The rearrangement links TRBV10-3 to TRBJ2-7; D is unclear. Deletions cut 0 bases from V and 12 bases from J, with 12 bases between. Germline loops: CDR1 ENHRY, CDR2 SYGVKD. The CDR3 is made up of 12 amino acids. Written as DNA, the CDR3 is TGTGCCATCAGTGAGTCTCAAAGGAGCCTGTACTTC. Residues: CAISESQRSLYF.

The chain joins TRBV25-1 to TRBJ1-5, with a possible D match to TRBD1 (5 bases). The germline V gene has CDR1 MGHDK and CDR2 SYGVNS. The V end lost 2 bases, the J end lost 6 bases, and 5 bases lay between the germline ends. CDR3 size: 12 residues. CDR3 loop: CASSEGGQPQHF. The CDR3 DNA reads as TGTGCCAGCAGTGAAGGGGGTCAGCCCCAGCATTTT.

This clone was detected only a few times. The chain is built from TRBV30 and TRBJ2-7; D may be TRBD1 (5 bases). Per germline, CDR1 GTSNPN and CDR2 SVGIG (reference sequence). The CDR3 totals 13 residues. Trimming left V 8 bases short and J 2 bases short, with 16 bases between. The CDR3 coding sequence is TGTGCCGGGCACATTGGACACACCTACGAGCAGTACTTC. Translating gives CAGHIGHTYEQYF.

This clone was seen more than once but under ten times. This chain joins TRBV29-1 and TRBJ2-7, with 9 bases identical to TRBD1. This CDR3 is 13 amino acids long. V was pared by 7 bases and J by 5 bases, with 9 bases of the junction left unmatched. CDR1 is SQVTM and CDR2 is ANQGSEA in the germline V gene. DNA of the CDR3: TGCAGCGCGAACCGGGACAGGGTTCACGAGCAGTACTTC. Amino acid sequence: CSANRDRVHEQYF.

J is TRBJ2-4 and V is TRBV7-9; D gene uncertain. Trimming shortened V by 1 base and J by 8 bases, and 3 bases separated the two germline ends. The CDR3 has 11 residues. Germline CDR1 is SEHNR and CDR2 is FQNEAQ (reference sequence). In DNA form, the CDR3 reads TGTGCCAGCAGCTTAGGGGACATTCAGTACTTC. As protein: CASSLGDIQYF.